This TCR beta chain was identified in a study of early T cells in non-severe SARS-CoV-2 infection. Whole-study context: Unsorted whole blood bulk RNA was sequenced, with unpaired chains.

Findings and caveats of the study: Matches to VDJdb favored anti-spike CD8 responses and missed private and CD4 specificities.

Attachment of unique molecular identifiers was made to individual cDNA molecules. TCRdb reprocessed the 5' RACE reads via MiXCR and lists one record per CDR3 protein. There are roughly 41,000 distinct CDR3 sequences in the sample; approximately 5% occur only once, and around 24% lies in the top ten. With regard to this clonotype: As yet, its antigen is unknown.

What was sequenced was whole blood. This sequence was found in an adult who was a healthcare worker with PCR-confirmed SARS-CoV-2 infection or an uninfected control (not recorded which).

CDR3: CASSSSGTYNNSPLHF. DNA for the CDR3: TGTGCCAGCAGCTCTTCCGGGACGTATAATAATTCACCCCTCCACTTT. The chain employs TRBV7-2 and TRBJ1-6; the D gene is possibly TRBD1 (5 bases). This CDR3 is 16 amino acids long. Germline V gene data show CDR1 as SGHTA and CDR2 as FQGNSA. V lost 4 bases, J lost 5 bases, and 15 bases lay in between. The complete variable domain, with remaining parts taken from reference TRBV7-2 and TRBJ1-6, reads GAGVSQSPSNKVTEKGKDVELRCDPISGHTALYWYRQSLGQGLEFLIYFQGNSAPDKSGLPSDRFSAERTGGSVSTLTIQRTQQEDSAVYLCASSSSGTYNNSPLHFGNGTRLTVT.